The rows below give T cell receptor beta chains drawn from one sample of a study of T-cell memory formation after mild COVID-19. TCRdb redid the calling of the 5' RACE reads with MiXCR, one entry per CDR3 protein. Here the sample spans roughly 600,000 distinct CDR3 sequences, approximately 18% being singletons. What was sequenced was PBMCs or a T cell subset sorted from them (not recorded which). These receptors came from an adult woman who had mild COVID-19 (a few samples of this study predate the infection). Cell type and time point are not known. CDR3s include the opening cysteine and the closing phenylalanine or tryptophan. A D gene is named only where the DNA matches it firmly. Clone size, where shown, is once, few, many, or a class for clones that have expanded.

CDR3aa: CASSLSGSGETEAFF
CDR3nt: TGTGCCAGCAGTTTATCCGGATCCGGGGAGACTGAAGCTTTCTTT
v_gene: TRBV6-2/TRBV6-3
j_gene: TRBJ1-1
abundance: few
len: 15
d_gene: .

CDR3aa: CASRAQTGGGKLFF
CDR3nt: TGTGCCAGCAGGGCCCAGACAGGGGGCGGAAAACTGTTTTTT
v_gene: TRBV6-5
j_gene: TRBJ1-4
abundance: few
len: 14
d_gene: TRBD1

CDR3aa: CASRRLAETSYEQYF
CDR3nt: TGTGCCAGCAGGCGACTAGCGGAGACCTCCTACGAGCAGTACTTC
v_gene: TRBV2
j_gene: TRBJ2-7
abundance: .
len: 15
d_gene: TRBD2

CDR3aa: CASSLGTGGSLSSYNEQFF
CDR3nt: TGCGCCAGCAGCTTGGGGACAGGGGGCTCATTAAGCTCCTACAATGAGCAGTTCTTC
v_gene: TRBV5-1
j_gene: TRBJ2-1
abundance: .
len: 19
d_gene: TRBD1

CDR3aa: CASSGTSGSASYEQYF
CDR3nt: TGTGCCAGCAGCGGGACCAGCGGGAGCGCCTCCTACGAGCAGTACTTC
v_gene: TRBV9
j_gene: TRBJ2-7
abundance: few
len: 16
d_gene: TRBD2

CDR3aa: CASSPGETGLYEQYF
CDR3nt: TGTGCCAGCTCACCAGGGGAGACAGGCCTCTACGAGCAGTACTTC
v_gene: TRBV18
j_gene: TRBJ2-7
abundance: few
len: 15
d_gene: .

CDR3aa: CASGPTGLAGAYEQYF
CDR3nt: TGTGCTAGTGGTCCCACAGGACTAGCGGGAGCCTACGAGCAGTACTTC
v_gene: TRBV12-5
j_gene: TRBJ2-7
abundance: .
len: 16
d_gene: TRBD2

CDR3aa: CASSYEANSPLHF
CDR3nt: TGTGCCAGCAGTTACGAAGCCAATTCACCCCTCCACTTT
v_gene: TRBV6-5
j_gene: TRBJ1-6
abundance: .
len: 13
d_gene: .

CDR3aa: CASSLLPVYGYTEAFF
CDR3nt: TGTGCCAGCAGCTTACTCCCCGTGTACGGCTACACTGAAGCTTTCTTT
v_gene: TRBV7-9
j_gene: TRBJ1-1
abundance: few
len: 16
d_gene: .

CDR3aa: CSARRGTGANVLTF
CDR3nt: TGCAGTGCTCGCAGGGGAACTGGGGCCAACGTCCTGACTTTC
v_gene: TRBV20-1
j_gene: TRBJ2-6
abundance: many
len: 14
d_gene: .

CDR3aa: CATSDARRATDTQYF
CDR3nt: TGTGCCACCAGTGACGCGAGGAGGGCCACAGATACGCAGTATTTT
v_gene: TRBV24-1
j_gene: TRBJ2-3
abundance: .
len: 15
d_gene: .

CDR3aa: CASSQGATSAYNEQFF
CDR3nt: TGTGCCAGCAGCCAAGGGGCGACTAGCGCCTACAATGAGCAGTTCTTC
v_gene: TRBV4-2
j_gene: TRBJ2-1
abundance: .
len: 16
d_gene: TRBD2

CDR3aa: CASKSGTGTYNEQFF
CDR3nt: TGTGCCAGCAAATCCGGGACAGGCACCTACAATGAGCAGTTCTTC
v_gene: TRBV7-9
j_gene: TRBJ2-1
abundance: few
len: 15
d_gene: TRBD1

CDR3aa: CASSLAPQGSGNTIYF
CDR3nt: TGTGCCAGCAGCTTAGCCCCACAGGGATCTGGAAACACCATATATTTT
v_gene: TRBV7-9
j_gene: TRBJ1-3
abundance: .
len: 16
d_gene: .

CDR3aa: CASSLTAAENTEAFF
CDR3nt: TGTGCCAGCAGCTTAACGGCGGCGGAGAACACTGAAGCTTTCTTT
v_gene: TRBV7-9
j_gene: TRBJ1-1
abundance: few
len: 15
d_gene: .